The next 27 T cell receptor beta chains were all read from a single sample in a study of blood T cell repertoires in COVID-19. Assay used: immunoSEQ multiplex PCR; TCRdb lists only in-frame clones, some missing. The data hold approximately 400,000 clones, with about four fifths observed a single time. Sequenced: peripheral blood. The receptors were sampled from a human donor with acute or convalescent COVID-19. The donor label of this sample is uncertain.

The J gene is TRBJ2-3, the V gene TRBV3-1 (or the pseudogene TRBV3-2), with D perhaps matching TRBD1 (6 bases). This CDR3 has 14 residues. Trimming cost V 3 bases and J 5 bases, with 12 bases left between them. Germline assignment: CDR1 LGHDT and CDR2 YNNKEL (reference sequence). CDR3 bases: TGTGCCAGCAGCCATCGACAGGCAGGAGATACGCAGTATTTT. This codes for CASSHRQAGDTQYF.

This chain connects TRBV2 to TRBJ1-2, with 9 nucleotides matching TRBD1. CDR3 size: 11 residues. The V and J ends lost 11 bases and 3 bases, in that order; junction bases with no gene match: 1. Germline CDR1 reads SNHLY; CDR2 reads FYNNEI. CDR3 loop: CAGQGYYGYTF. CDR3 coding DNA: TGTGCCGGACAGGGGTACTATGGCTACACCTTC.

This sequence joins TRBV27 and TRBJ2-7; possibly TRBD1 for D (5 bases). The germline V gene has CDR1 MNHEY and CDR2 SMNVEV (reference sequence). V lost 5 bases, J lost 5 bases, and 16 bases lay in between. There are 14 residues in the CDR3. This CDR3 is CASSLSGFGNEQYF. Here the CDR3 DNA reads TGTGCCAGCAGTCTCTCAGGGTTTGGTAACGAGCAGTACTTC.

V gene TRBV5-1 combines with J gene TRBJ2-3; 7 bases agree with TRBD1. This CDR3 has 15 residues. V lost 4 bases, J lost 0 bases, and 5 bases stayed unmatched. In germline, CDR1 is SGHRS, CDR2 YFSETQ. CDR3 DNA: TGCGCCAGCAGCCGGGACAGACCTAGCACAGATACGCAGTATTTT. Its translation: CASSRDRPSTDTQYF.

The chain couples TRBV12-3 or TRBV12-4 to TRBJ2-7; tentative D call: TRBD1 (7 bases). CDR3 length equals 13 residues. V lost 7 bases to trimming and J lost 6 bases, with 16 bases between them. This chain's CDR3 is CASTPRQGGEQYF. The CDR3 nucleotides are TGTGCCAGCACTCCCCGGCAGGGGGGCGAGCAGTACTTC.

The genes are TRBV5-1 and TRBJ2-5; 12 bases are a match to TRBD2. Germline assignment: CDR1 SGHRS and CDR2 YFSETQ. V shed 1 base, J shed 5 bases, and the junction held 6 bases outside the gene matches. This CDR3 contains 16 residues. The CDR3 DNA is TGCGCCAGCAGCTTGCTAGCGGGGGGGCCGAGGGAGACCCAGTACTTC. Translation: CASSLLAGGPRETQYF.

This clone was detected once. The chain links TRBV19 to TRBJ1-5; D might be TRBD1 (6 bases). Deletions cut 4 bases from V and 3 bases from J, with 19 bases between. The CDR3 length is 17 residues. Germline values: CDR1 LNHDA, CDR2 SQIVND (reference sequence). CDR3 amino acids: CASSKTQGIEYNQPQHF. Here the CDR3 DNA reads TGTGCCAGTAGTAAAACCCAGGGGATAGAATACAATCAGCCCCAGCATTTT.

The chain has TRBV19 and TRBJ2-1; a weak D match, TRBD2 (6 bases). Germline CDR1 is LNHDA and CDR2 is SQIVND (reference sequence). Deletions cut 5 bases from V and 9 bases from J, with 17 bases between. This CDR3 has 14 amino acids. CDR3: CASSFRDSLGEQFF. Here the CDR3 DNA reads TGTGCCAGTAGTTTCCGGGACTCACTCGGTGAGCAGTTCTTC.

This chain links TRBV15 with TRBJ2-1, with 10 nucleotides matching TRBD1. The length of the CDR3 is 15 residues. With V trimmed by 0 bases and J by 10 bases, 6 bases remained unmatched. Germline V gene sequence: CDR1 LNHNV, CDR2 YYDKDF (reference sequence). This CDR3 is CATSREGQGIREQFF. Here the CDR3 DNA reads TGTGCCACCAGCAGAGAGGGACAGGGGATTCGGGAGCAGTTCTTC. The whole variable domain, filled in from reference TRBV15 and TRBJ2-1, reads DAMVIQNPRYQVTQFGKPVTLSCSQTLNHNVMYWYQQKSSQAPKLLFHYYDKDFNNEADTPDNFQSRRPNTSFCFLDIRSPGLGDTAMYLCATSREGQGIREQFFGPGTRLTVL.

This chain connects TRBV3-1 (or the pseudogene TRBV3-2) to TRBJ2-5; D may be TRBD2 (5 bases). The CDR3 contains 17 residues. V was cut by 1 base and J by 2 bases, with 17 bases left in between. Per germline, CDR1 LGHDT and CDR2 YNNKEL (reference sequence). The CDR3 bases are TGTGCCAGCAGCCAAGTAGTAAGCGCCGGGGTTCAAGAGACCCAGTACTTC. This encodes CASSQVVSAGVQETQYF.

The chain couples TRBV7-6 to TRBJ1-1; D uncertain. The CDR3 length is 13 residues. The germline CDR1 and CDR2 sequences are SGHVS and FNYEAQ. Trimming left V 5 bases short and J 7 bases short, with 14 bases between. This chain's CDR3 is CASSLERRSEAFF. The CDR3 DNA reads as TGTGCCAGCAGCCTCGAGCGTCGCAGTGAAGCTTTCTTT.

In DNA form, the CDR3 reads TGTGCCAGCAGCTTAATGGGGGGGGCCTCCGGGGAGCTGTTTTTT. Translation: CASSLMGGASGELFF. The chain uses TRBV7-6 and TRBJ2-2; D is possibly TRBD2 (7 bases). The CDR3 is 15 amino acids. Germline CDR1 is SGHVS and CDR2 is FNYEAQ. V dropped 2 bases and J dropped 6 bases, with 13 bases sitting between them.

The chain joins TRBV5-1 to TRBJ2-5; D is uncertain. The CDR3 runs 12 residues. The ends were cut back, 4 bases at V and 5 bases at J, with 9 bases in the middle. Germline V gene data show CDR1 as SGHRS and CDR2 as YFSETQ. The CDR3 here is CASSHERETQYF. Here the CDR3 DNA reads TGCGCCAGCAGCCACGAACGGGAGACCCAGTACTTC.

J is TRBJ2-3 and V is TRBV18; D is perhaps TRBD2 (6 bases). This CDR3 has 17 amino acids. Deletions cut 2 bases from V and 5 bases from J, with 20 bases between. Germline V gene lookup returns CDR1 KGHSH and CDR2 LQKENI. The CDR3 DNA is TGTGCCAGCTCACCAAACCCAGGGAGGCCAATAATAGATACGCAGTATTTT. It translates to CASSPNPGRPIIDTQYF.

With respect to this clone: Other DNA sequences in the sample encode the same CDR3. CDR3 DNA sequence: TGTGCCAGCTCACCGGACAGGGGATCCTACGAGCAGTACTTC. Translating gives CASSPDRGSYEQYF. The chain carries TRBV18 and TRBJ2-7; TRBD1 agrees at 9 bases. The CDR3 length is 14 residues. J lost 1 base, V lost 3 bases, and 1 base had no gene match. Germline CDR1 reads KGHSH; CDR2 reads LQKENI.

The chain has TRBV27 and TRBJ1-6; D is possibly TRBD1 (5 bases). Germline V gene sequence: CDR1 MNHEY, CDR2 SMNVEV (reference sequence). V lost 6 bases and J 0 bases, leaving 18 bases between the germline ends. This CDR3 has 18 residues. The CDR3, as DNA: TGTGCCAGCAGCTTGACACAGGCGCCCTCCTCCTATAATTCACCCCTCCACTTT. Protein sequence: CASSLTQAPSSYNSPLHF.

This clone was detected only a few times. The chain is built from TRBV12-5 and TRBJ1-1; TRBD1 aligns across 7 bases. Germline CDR1 LGHNT, CDR2 FRNRAP. The CDR3 sequence is 14 residues long. V gave up 3 bases and J gave up 1 base; unmatched junction bases: 2. CDR3 amino acids: CASGFEGANTEAFF. For the CDR3, the DNA is TGTGCTAGTGGTTTTGAGGGGGCGAACACTGAAGCTTTCTTT.

The J gene is TRBJ1-2, the V gene TRBV5-1, with 7 positions matching TRBD1. Germline lookup yields CDR1 SGHRS and CDR2 YFSETQ. The J segment lost 8 bases and the V segment lost 1 base, leaving 8 bases of the junction unmatched. The CDR3 length is 14 residues. This CDR3 reads CASSLWQGEKGYTF. In DNA form, the CDR3 reads TGCGCCAGCAGCTTGTGGCAGGGGGAGAAGGGCTACACCTTC.

The V gene is TRBV28, the J gene TRBJ1-2; D may be TRBD1 (6 bases). Trimming took 7 bases from V and 3 from J, leaving 18 bases between them. The CDR3 has 15 amino acids. Per germline, CDR1 MDHEN and CDR2 SYDVKM. As DNA, the CDR3 is TGTGCCAGCACCGTGGGTGGGGGCCTCTACTATGGCTACACCTTC. Translated, it gives CASTVGGGLYYGYTF.

The chain uses TRBV18 and TRBJ1-2; D remains unclear. Germline V lookup: CDR1 KGHSH, CDR2 LQKENI. V lost 2 bases, J lost 4 bases, and 11 bases lay in between. The CDR3 spans 14 residues. The CDR3 loop reads CASSPAQQSYGYTF. The CDR3 nucleotides read TGTGCCAGCTCACCAGCGCAACAGAGCTATGGCTACACCTTC.

This clone was counted a single time. This chain joins TRBV5-1 and TRBJ2-2, with TRBD2 matching over 8 bases. Trimming at V came to 4 bases and at J to 7 bases, leaving 9 bases not matched to a gene. The CDR3 runs 15 residues. Germline loops: CDR1 SGHRS, CDR2 YFSETQ. As DNA, the CDR3 is TGCGCCAGCAGCCCCTCGGGACTAGAGGGCGGGGAGCTGTTTTTT. It specifies CASSPSGLEGGELFF.

The chain is built from TRBV10-3 and TRBJ1-2, with 7 bases aligning to TRBD1. Per the germline V gene, CDR1 is ENHRY and CDR2 is SYGVKD. This CDR3 contains 15 residues. Losses at the gene ends were 4 bases for V and 2 bases for J; bases not matched to a gene: 7. The DNA for the CDR3 is TGTGCCATCAGTGTTCCGGGACAGATAAACTATGGCTACACCTTC. Its protein is CAISVPGQINYGYTF.

The chain joins TRBV11-2 to TRBJ1-1, with 9 positions matching TRBD1. The CDR3 runs to 17 residues. Trimming took 5 bases from V and 1 from J; bases not matched to a gene: 11. Germline CDR1 SGHAT, CDR2 FQNNGV. This CDR3 is CASSPQDRGVTNTEAFF. In DNA, the CDR3 is TGTGCCAGCAGCCCGCAGGACAGGGGTGTGACGAACACTGAAGCTTTCTTT. The full variable domain, with the rest looked up from reference TRBV11-2 and TRBJ1-1, is EAGVAQSPRYKIIEKRQSVAFWCNPISGHATLYWYQQILGQGPKLLIQFQNNGVVDDSQLPKDRFSAERLKGVDSTLKIQPAKLEDSAVYLCASSPQDRGVTNTEAFFGQGTRLTVV.

The chain joins TRBV12-3 or TRBV12-4 to TRBJ1-1, with D perhaps TRBD1 (6 bases). The CDR3 is made up of 12 amino acids. V lost 5 bases and J 11 bases, leaving 15 bases between the germline ends. CDR3 coding DNA: TGTGCCAGCAGTATAGGACAGATGAAGGCTTTCTTT. Translated, it gives CASSIGQMKAFF.

This clone was seen a single time. The genes are TRBV12-3 or TRBV12-4 and TRBJ1-1; 8 bases line up with TRBD1. The CDR3 covers 13 residues. The J segment lost 11 bases and the V segment lost 1 base, leaving 6 bases of the junction unmatched. The CDR3 sequence is CASSLVQGAEAFF. In nucleotides, the CDR3 is TGTGCCAGCAGTTTAGTCCAGGGGGCGGAGGCTTTCTTT.

This chain joins TRBV19 and TRBJ2-5; D ambiguous. This CDR3 is 14 amino acids long. Trimming pared 4 bases from V and 5 bases from J, leaving 14 bases between. Germline V gives CDR1 LNHDA, CDR2 SQIVND (reference sequence). In nucleotides, the CDR3 is TGTGCCAGTAGTAGAGTACCGACGCGGGAGACCCAGTACTTC. Encoded protein: CASSRVPTRETQYF.

V and J are TRBV20-1 and TRBJ1-1; a possible D gene is TRBD1 (5 bases). Trimming shortened V by 3 bases and J by 7 bases, and 9 bases separated the two germline ends. This CDR3 contains 11 residues. The germline CDR1 and CDR2 sequences are DFQATT and SNEGSKA (reference sequence). This chain's CDR3 is CSARGRGEAFF. CDR3 nucleotide sequence: TGCAGTGCTAGGGGGAGGGGTGAAGCTTTCTTT.